This record covers a single T cell receptor (beta chain). The antigen it binds to is not known. No much larger clonotype is one base removed from it; base qualities were not supplied. These data belong to a study of blood T cell repertoires in COVID-19 (dated by TCRdb to the early 2020s). Describing the broader study: Samples from collaborators originated in the United States, Italy and Spain and spanned both the acute and convalescent phases of COVID-19. Subjects who had been exposed to COVID-19, were actively infected with it, or had recovered from it provided the deeply sampled blood TCRbeta repertoires that made up the dataset. The repertoires were released in a freely available public database meant as a resource for research on the immune response to SARS-CoV-2. Samples were obtained from the ongoing ImmuneRACE study (first 160 participants) and from about 1,300 subjects provided by 6 global collaborators. The sample metadata nearly always contained a de-identified subject ID, COVID-19 status, age in years and sex. HLA class I and class II types, where available, came from metadata supplied by the sample provider rather than from assay-based typing. The material from the prospective study consisted of cDNA or gDNA derived from T cells, B-cell-depleted T cells, or PBMCs. General conclusions and limits of the study: The amount of clinical and demographic metadata varied by source and participant and was provided uncurated.

Each collaborating institution followed its own protocols to collect whole blood in K2EDTA tubes. For TCRbeta analysis, collaborator samples were shipped as frozen whole blood, as isolated PBMCs, or as DNA extracted from either sample type. TCRbeta CDR3 regions were amplified from genomic DNA using the immunoSEQ Assay, a bias-controlled multiplex PCR. The source study handled its data this way. The number of nucleated cells in each sample was estimated by amplification of reference gene primers within the assay. Sequence reads were collapsed and filtered to measure the absolute abundance of every unique TCRbeta CDR3 rearrangement. Productive Simpson clonality was computed per sample as the square root of Simpson's diversity index over productive rearrangements. TCRdb holds this immuneACCESS table with in-frame rearrangements only. Some clones are missing; in checked studies, unresolved V genes explain under half, and the rest has no known cause. V and J calls and clone size are as listed in that table; D and trimming were resolved from the DNA. The sample includes about 160,000 clones, with about 74% observed a single time. The top ten constitute roughly 8.4% of the sample.

Based on the germline V gene, the CDR1 and CDR2 sequences are SGHDT and YYEEEE. The CDR3, from cysteine to phenylalanine, totals 13 residues. Only the CDR3 part of the read is kept: 39 bases, read in frame from the first base. Trimming removed 1 base from V and 6 bases from J, leaving 9 bases between the germline ends. This sequence was found in a man aged 55-75 years with acute or convalescent COVID-19. The sequenced sample consisted of peripheral blood. The chain joins TRBV5-6 to TRBJ2-3; the D gene is perhaps TRBD1, from 5 matching bases. The CDR3 corresponds to CASSLSRADTQYF. The nucleotide sequence is given as TGTGCCAGCAGCTTGAGCAGGGCGGATACGCAGTATTTT.